This entry features one TCR beta chain sequence. Its antigen is unknown. Qualities for individual bases were not recorded, and no much larger clone is one base off. The source of the sample is a study of control samples from healthy donors and cancer patients (dated by TCRdb to the early 2020s). The library was obtained by the immunoSEQ multiplex PCR assay. The clones in this table, taken by TCRdb from immuneACCESS, are in-frame only. Not every clone is retained; where verified, under half of the shortfall comes from an unresolved V gene, and the cause of the rest is unknown. Counted in this sample were some 140,000 clones; roughly 94% of them appeared once. Approximately 15% of the sample goes to the ten largest clones. From cysteine to phenylalanine, the CDR3 is 15 amino acids long. Only the CDR3 portion is preserved as DNA: 45 bases, with reading frame beginning at the first base. CDR1 and CDR2 (SGHTA, FQGNSA) derive from the germline V gene. Compared with germline, V lacks 5 bases and J lacks 0 bases; bases without a gene match: 6.

Sequencing was carried out using PBMCs. The chain uses TRBV7-2 and TRBJ2-7; 8 nucleotides in the junction match TRBD1. The sequence was collected from a man aged 55 to 69 with colorectal cancer. The CDR3: CASSGQGSSSYEQYF. The DNA reads TGTGCCAGCAGCGGACAGGGTTCCAGCTCCTACGAGCAGTACTTC.